The 26 T cell receptor beta chains reported below all come from one sample, sequenced in a study of molecular identifiers for immune sequencing clone quantification. A single record per CDR3 protein comes from TCRdb applying MiXCR to the PCR reads. The table includes approximately 97,000 distinct CDR3 sequences, 30% to 45% detected once. Sequencing was done on a sample of naive CD8+ T cells from blood, with Jurkat cell RNA spiked in. The subset: FACS-sorted CD8+CD4-CCR7+CD45RA+ naive T cells. Receptors originate from a human donor in good health. Some libraries in this study had Jurkat cell RNA spiked in.

About this clonotype itself: This may come from a read error, since a much larger clone is one base off. V usage is TRBV7-8 and J usage is TRBJ2-1; perhaps TRBD2 as D (5 bases). V gave up 4 bases and J gave up 7 bases, with 14 bases separating them. The CDR3 runs to 14 residues. Germline CDR1 reads SGHVS; CDR2 reads FQNEAQ. The CDR3 is CASSSLTGRNEQFF. CDR3 coding DNA: TGTGCCAGCAGCTCCTTAACGGGAAGAAATGAGCAGTTCTTC.

For this clonotype: The junction departs from germline at one end; a sequencing error may be responsible. J is TRBJ2-3 and V is TRBV5-6; TRBD2 matches at 7 bases. The germline gives CDR1 SGHDT, CDR2 YYEEEE. The CDR3 is made up of 13 amino acids. CDR3 sequence: CAGSGDTSDTQYF. The DNA of the CDR3 is TGTGCCGGCAGCGGGGATACGTCCGATACGCAGTATTTT.

As regards this clonotype: A single base separates this from a much larger clone, so it may be a read error. The J gene is TRBJ2-7, the V gene TRBV4-2; D call uncertain. The CDR3 totals 12 residues. The germline gives CDR1 LGHNA, CDR2 YNFKEQ. For the CDR3, the DNA is TGTGCCAGCAGCCAAGCCGTTGGAGAGCAGCACTTC. Amino acid sequence: CASSQAVGEQHF.

The chain uses TRBV10-2 and TRBJ1-1, with D uncertain. V was trimmed by 5 bases and J by 11 bases, leaving 18 bases between them. Germline assignment: CDR1 WSHSY and CDR2 SAAADI. This CDR3 comprises 13 residues. For the CDR3, the DNA is TGCGCCAGCAGTACCCGGGCCGCCACCGAGGCTTTCTTT. It codes for CASSTRAATEAFF.

This clonotype was observed a few times. The chain combines TRBV5-1 with TRBJ2-7, with TRBD2 matching 13 bases. With V trimmed by 6 bases and J by 2 bases, 5 bases remained unmatched. CDR1 and CDR2 (germline): SGHRS, YFSETQ. CDR3 length: 15 residues. DNA for the CDR3: TGCGCCAGCACACTAGCGGGAGGGGAAACCTACGAGCAGTACTTC. As protein: CASTLAGGETYEQYF.

To note about this clonotype: A much larger clone lies a single base off, so this may be a read error. Because the CDR3 is missing its conserved closing phenylalanine or tryptophan, this is likely a read error. The chain has TRBV7-9 and TRBJ2-2, with D uncertain. Trimming took off 1 base at V and 3 bases at J, with 6 bases between the two ends. Germline V gives CDR1 SEHNR, CDR2 FQNEAQ (reference sequence). CDR3 length: 14 amino acids. Written as DNA, the CDR3 is TGTGCCAGCAGCTTAGAGACTTACACCGGGGAGCTGTTTCTT. Translation gives CASSLETYTGELFL.

V is TRBV10-3 and J is TRBJ2-3; 9 positions agree with TRBD2. The CDR3 consists of 17 residues. Trimming took 0 bases from V and 6 from J; bases not matched to a gene: 10. Germline loops: CDR1 ENHRY, CDR2 SYGVKD. The CDR3 sequence is CAISESMGAGGDDTQYF. CDR3 DNA: TGTGCCATCAGTGAGTCAATGGGAGCGGGAGGCGACGATACGCAGTATTTT.

This clonotype showed up many times. This chain links TRBV7-9 with TRBJ1-4; 7 nucleotides match TRBD1. Germline CDR1 is SEHNR and CDR2 is FQNEAQ (reference sequence). The CDR3 length is 14 residues. J lost 5 bases, V lost 5 bases, and 5 bases had no gene match. This CDR3 reads CASSRGTANEKLFF. The CDR3 nucleotides are TGTGCCAGCAGCCGCGGGACAGCGAATGAAAAACTGTTTTTT.

This clonotype was observed once. The rearrangement joins TRBV7-9 to TRBJ2-1; possibly TRBD2 for D (6 bases). Trimming took 6 bases from V and 1 from J, leaving 7 bases between them. The CDR3 is 13 amino acids. The germline V gene encodes CDR1 SEHNR and CDR2 FQNEAQ (reference sequence). CDR3 DNA: TGTGCCAGCAGTGGGGGGTCCTACAATGAGCAGTTCTTC. As protein: CASSGGSYNEQFF.

This clonotype was recorded a few times. The chain uses TRBV18 and TRBJ1-4; D unresolved. Germline CDR1 KGHSH, CDR2 LQKENI. CDR3 length: 15 residues. V gave up 0 bases and J gave up 10 bases, with 15 bases separating them. CDR3 sequence: CASSPPFGQEGKLFF. The CDR3 DNA reads TGTGCCAGCTCACCACCTTTTGGCCAGGAAGGAAAACTGTTTTTT.

This clonotype was detected ten times or more. J is TRBJ1-2 and V is TRBV29-1, with a weak D call TRBD1 (5 bases). Between the trimmed V and J ends, which lost 4 bases and 2 bases, there was a span of 11 bases. This CDR3 is built from 13 residues. The germline CDR1 and CDR2 sequences are SQVTM and ANQGSEA. In DNA form, the CDR3 reads TGCAGCGTTGTTGACAGAGAAAACTATGGCTACACCTTC. Translating it yields CSVVDRENYGYTF.

In regard to this clonotype: At one boundary the junction diverges from the germline segment, which might be a read error. The V gene is TRBV19, the J gene TRBJ1-1; possible D gene TRBD1, 6 bases. Germline CDR1 and CDR2: LNHDA and SQIVND (reference sequence). The CDR3 extends over 15 amino acids. Written as DNA, the CDR3 is TGTGCCAGTAAACGGGACTGGGGGAGGGACACTGCAGCTTTCTTT. Protein product: CASKRDWGRDTAAFF. The full variable domain, its missing parts supplied by reference TRBV19 and TRBJ1-1, is DGGITQSPKYLFRKEGQNVTLSCEQNLNHDAMYWYRQDPGQGLRLIYYSQIVNDFQKGDIAEGYSVSREKKESFPLTVTSAQKNPTAFYLCASKRDWGRDTAAFFGQGTRLTVV.

This clonotype has more than one count but fewer than ten. The chain carries TRBV19 and TRBJ1-1; D is unresolved. CDR1 is LNHDA, CDR2 SQIVND, per germline (reference sequence). Trimming removed 7 bases at V and 3 bases at J, with 21 bases between. The CDR3 spans 16 residues. CDR3 nucleotide sequence: TGTGCCAGTACCCACCTCGGGGTGGGTGAGGACACTGAAGCTTTCTTT. Protein: CASTHLGVGEDTEAFF.

For the CDR3, the DNA is TGTGCCAGCAGTCTATCTATACTAGCCAAAAACATTCAGTACTTC. Its protein is CASSLSILAKNIQYF. The chain carries TRBV6-5 and TRBJ2-4, with D uncertain. This CDR3 spans 15 amino acids. The germline V gene encodes CDR1 MNHEY and CDR2 SVGAGI. V was shortened by 5 bases and J by 0 bases, with 11 bases between the two germline ends.

This clonotype was picked up a small number of times. CDR3 in DNA: TGCAGTGCTAGAGATCGCGGGGGCGGGAGGACTGAAGCTTTCTTT. Translating gives CSARDRGGGRTEAFF. J is TRBJ1-1 and V is TRBV20-1; a weak D match, TRBD1 (6 bases). The CDR3 totals 15 residues. Germline V gives CDR1 DFQATT, CDR2 SNEGSKA (reference sequence). Trimming stripped 0 bases from V and 5 bases from J, with 16 bases between.

In this sample, this clonotype turned up once. One base away lies a much larger clone, so this may be a sequencing read error. The chain joins TRBV7-9 to TRBJ2-1; TRBD1 matches at 9 bases. J was trimmed by 2 bases and V by 6 bases; bases with no gene match: 8. Per germline, CDR1 SEHNR and CDR2 FQNEAQ (reference sequence). The CDR3 runs to 16 residues. CDR3 DNA sequence: TGTGCCAGCAGTCTACGGACAGGGGCACCCTACAATGAGCAGTTCTTC. Its protein is CASSLRTGAPYNEQFF. Complete variable domain (other parts from reference TRBV7-9 and TRBJ2-1): DTGVSQNPRHKITKRGQNVTFRCDPISEHNRLYWYRQTLGQGPEFLTYFQNEAQLEKSRLLSDRFSAERPKGSFSTLEIQRTEQGDSAMYLCASSLRTGAPYNEQFFGPGTRLTVL.

This clonotype was recorded at least ten times. This chain uses TRBV25-1 with TRBJ2-7; 10 bases line up with TRBD2. Germline V gene lookup returns CDR1 MGHDK and CDR2 SYGVNS. This CDR3 comprises 15 residues. The V segment lost 2 bases and the J segment 2 bases; nucleotides outside the gene matches: 3. Written as DNA, the CDR3 is TGTGCCAGCAGTGAACTAGCGGGAGCCACCTACGAGCAGTACTTC. It is translated as CASSELAGATYEQYF.

Comment on this clonotype: An end of the junction does not agree with germline; a read error may underlie this. The CDR3: CVSSQVWTNYNEQFF. The CDR3, as DNA: TGTGTCAGCAGCCAAGTGTGGACAAATTACAATGAGCAGTTCTTC. V is TRBV14 and J is TRBJ2-1; D is possibly TRBD1 (5 bases). CDR1 and CDR2 from the germline V gene are SGHDN and FVKESK. The CDR3 consists of 15 residues.

About this clonotype: A read error is possible here, since a much larger clone lies one base away. The chain carries TRBV5-1 and TRBJ1-1; 9 bases agree with TRBD1. From germline, CDR1 is SGHRS and CDR2 YFSETQ. CDR3 size: 14 residues. V dropped 4 bases and J dropped 6; count of bases not matched to a gene: 7. The CDR3 here is CASSLWTGDPEAFF. CDR3 bases: TGCGCCAGCAGCCTTTGGACAGGGGACCCTGAAGCTTTCTTT.

The rearrangement joins TRBV12-3 or TRBV12-4 to TRBJ2-1; D remains ambiguous. The CDR3 covers 12 residues. V dropped 8 bases and J dropped 8 bases, with 13 bases sitting between them. The CDR3 nucleotides are TGTGCCAGCGGCGACAACTCGGATGAGCAGTTCTTC. Translating gives CASGDNSDEQFF.

This rearrangement joins TRBV9 to TRBJ2-1; 9 bases match TRBD2. Germline V lookup: CDR1 SGDLS, CDR2 YYNGEE. The CDR3 runs 13 residues. Unmatched junction bases numbered 14, after V lost 7 bases and J lost 15 bases. The DNA for the CDR3 is TGTGCCAGCCGGCGGGAGGGCCGGAATGTGCTGTTCTTC. Translation: CASRREGRNVLFF.

This chain links TRBV5-1 with TRBJ1-2; TRBD1 aligns across 8 bases. The V gene's germline CDR1 is SGHRS and CDR2 YFSETQ. This CDR3 has 14 residues. V trimming: 7 bases; J trimming: 7 bases; junction bases outside the gene matches: 12. The DNA of the CDR3 is TGCGCCAGCTGCCCTACAGGGGGTCCGACTGGCTACACCTTC. It specifies CASCPTGGPTGYTF.

The chain uses TRBV27 and TRBJ2-7; D remains unclear. The V end lost 5 bases, the J end lost 1 base, and 9 bases lay between the germline ends. This CDR3 has 13 residues. Germline CDR1 is MNHEY and CDR2 is SMNVEV (reference sequence). CDR3: CASSIGQSYEQYF. CDR3 DNA: TGTGCCAGCAGTATAGGCCAGTCCTACGAGCAGTACTTC.

This clonotype was seen repeatedly, ten times or more. The V gene is TRBV13, the J gene TRBJ2-3; TRBD1 is a possible D gene (7 bases). The germline V and J ends were trimmed by 4 bases and 0 bases, with 11 bases remaining between them. The CDR3 totals 15 residues. CDR1 is PRHDT, CDR2 FYEKMQ, per germline (reference sequence). The CDR3 sequence is CASSSTGTSTDTQYF. In DNA, the CDR3 is TGTGCCAGCAGCTCGACAGGGACTAGCACAGATACGCAGTATTTT.

On this clonotype itself: A much larger clone lies one base from this, so it may be a read error. The chain is built from TRBV12-3 or TRBV12-4 and TRBJ2-1; D uncertain. Trimming stripped 6 bases from V and 12 bases from J, with 24 bases between. The CDR3 totals 15 residues. The DNA for the CDR3 is TGTGCCAGCAGCCCCCTCCCCGGCCCCCGCTACTGGCAGTTCTTC. Its translation is CASSPLPGPRYWQFF.

This clonotype was counted only a few times. V gene TRBV3-2 combines with J gene TRBJ2-7; the D call of TRBD2 is as the table states it, not checked on the DNA. TRBV3-2 is reported as a pseudogene. The CDR3 contains 14 residues. CDR3 region: CANRVFRLPYEQYF. The DNA for the CDR3 is TGTGCCAACCGGGTCTTTAGGCTCCCCTACGAGCAGTACTTC.